This T cell receptor beta chain was sequenced in a study of PD-1 and CTLA-4 blockade in melanoma. Trimming cost V 6 bases and J 7 bases, with 24 bases left between them. The CDR3 has 16 residues. Germline assignment: CDR1 MDHEN and CDR2 SYDVKM. Here immunoSEQ multiplex PCR was the method, and the copy in TCRdb shows in-frame clones only, minus some. The table lists tens of thousands of clones, 88% of them singletons. The chain employs TRBV28 and TRBJ1-1; D is possibly TRBD1 (6 bases). This clonotype originated in a human donor with melanoma. Sequencing was performed on CD8+ T cells from peripheral blood, taken from a patient given anti-PD-1 treatment. CDR3 coding DNA: TGTGCCAGCAGGGAAACAGGGATCTCTGAGACAGGTGAAGCTTTCTTT. It translates to CASRETGISETGEAFF.